This T cell receptor beta chain was recorded in a study of blood T cell repertoires in COVID-19. This table comes from immunoSEQ multiplex PCR, and its TCRdb copy is limited to in-frame clones, with some not included. The sample has fewer than 300,000 clones; more than 75% are singletons. This CDR3 comprises 14 residues. The V gene lost 2 bases and the J gene lost 8 bases, with 13 bases spanning the gap. Germline V gene lookup returns CDR1 SGHDT and CDR2 YYEEEE. The source material was peripheral blood. The chain has TRBV5-6 and TRBJ2-2; D is possibly TRBD2 (6 bases). This receptor was identified in a woman between 35 and 50 years old who had recovered from COVID-19. The CDR3 nucleotides are TGTGCCAGCAGCTTAGGGACTGGACGGGGGGAGCTGTTTTTT. This translates into CASSLGTGRGELFF.